The sequence of this T cell receptor (beta chain) was determined in a study of cytomegalovirus exposure and HLA in healthy donors. Study overall: The 95 to 150 validation repertoires and the 666 first-cohort repertoires shared a platform, a later analysis reported.

CDR3 size: 15 residues. V trimming: 6 bases; J trimming: 4 bases; junction bases outside the gene matches: 10. Germline loops: CDR1 SNHLY, CDR2 FYNNEI. Only in-frame clones appear in the TCRdb table, and some are missing; sequencing was by immunoSEQ multiplex PCR. The sample has about 130,000 clones, 75% to 90% seen once; the top ten hold more than 1%. Study conclusions and caveats: Researchers counted 180 or so TCR beta chains as cytomegalovirus-associated.

With respect to this clone: Its specificity is unknown.

Material for sequencing was PBMCs. This TCR derives from a woman aged 18-30 years in good health and CMV-seronegative. The chain links TRBV2 to TRBJ1-2; 8 nucleotides agree with TRBD1. CDR3 in amino acids: CASSDGTGHSYGYTF. The CDR3 nucleotides are TGTGCCAGCAGCGACGGGACAGGCCATAGCTATGGCTACACCTTC.